This T cell receptor beta chain was sequenced in a study of blood T cell repertoires in COVID-19. This clone was seen a single time. TCRdb's table, derived via immunoSEQ multiplex PCR, lists solely in-frame clones and lacks some. The table includes roughly 150,000 clones, 82% detected once. This TCR was recovered from a man between 60 and 70 years old who had recovered from COVID-19. Sequencing was done on a sample of PBMCs or T cells enriched from blood (not recorded which).

The CDR3: CASSGQTGPRSPLHF. Here the CDR3 DNA reads TGTGCCAGCAGCGGACAAACAGGGCCTCGTTCACCCCTCCACTTT. The rearrangement uses TRBV7-2 and TRBJ1-6, with D possibly matching TRBD1 (6 bases). The ends were cut back, 5 bases at V and 9 bases at J, with 17 bases in the middle. CDR1 and CDR2 from the germline V gene are SGHTA and FQGNSA. The CDR3 extends over 15 amino acids.